The 11 T cell receptor beta chains below all came from one sample that was sequenced in a study of memory CD4+ T cells and cytomegalovirus serostatus. The sort gate was single viable CD3+CD4+CD8-CD45RO+ cells for memory CD4+ T cells. Generated by immunoSEQ multiplex PCR, the TCRdb table keeps only in-frame clones and is missing some. The repertoire consists of roughly 50,000 clones, with around 82% occurring once and the leading ten covering around 0.5%. The sample was memory CD4+ T cells from blood. The origin of the receptors is an adult in good health and CMV-seronegative. Some clones in this sample may be carry-over from other donors' samples.

The chain links TRBV5-1 to TRBJ2-5; 11 bases match TRBD2. The germline gives CDR1 SGHRS, CDR2 YFSETQ. J gave up 4 bases and V 5 bases, and 4 bases lay outside the gene matches. The CDR3 spans 14 residues. This chain's CDR3 is CASRSTSGGETQYF. The CDR3 bases are TGCGCCAGCAGGAGCACTAGCGGGGGAGAGACCCAGTACTTC.

The rearrangement links TRBV5-1 to TRBJ1-2; TRBD1 aligns across 10 bases. The V gene's germline CDR1 is SGHRS and CDR2 YFSETQ. This CDR3 has 16 residues. V was clipped by 2 bases and J by 3 bases; unmatched bases: 7. CDR3 loop: CASSLPGTGEYYGYTF. In DNA form, the CDR3 reads TGCGCCAGCAGCTTACCCGGGACAGGGGAGTACTATGGCTACACCTTC.

This rearrangement joins TRBV6-5 to TRBJ1-5; D is unclear. This CDR3 is built from 13 residues. The V end lost 10 bases, the J end lost 4 bases, and 14 bases lay between the germline ends. From germline, CDR1 is MNHEY and CDR2 SVGAGI. The chain's CDR3 is CATSSGPNQPQHF. CDR3 coding DNA: TGTGCCACCTCGTCAGGACCTAATCAGCCCCAGCATTTT.

Only a few counts were recorded for this clone. This chain uses TRBV29-1 with TRBJ1-1, with D perhaps TRBD1 (5 bases). Looked up from germline, CDR1 is SQVTM and CDR2 is ANQGSEA. This CDR3 is 13 amino acids long. Trimming left V 3 bases short and J 0 bases short, with 8 bases between. CDR3 bases: TGCAGCGTTGACGACAGAGTGAACACTGAAGCTTTCTTT. It specifies CSVDDRVNTEAFF.

This clone was observed a single time. The chain joins TRBV19 to TRBJ2-2; TRBD1 might be the D (5 bases). Germline V lookup: CDR1 LNHDA, CDR2 SQIVND (reference sequence). The ends were cut back, 3 bases at V and 3 bases at J, with 11 bases in the middle. The CDR3 runs to 15 residues. The CDR3 region has the DNA TGTGCCAGTAGTATCTCAGGGCAAGACACCGGGGAGCTGTTTTTT. Its protein is CASSISGQDTGELFF.

This clone is a singleton in its sample. The chain recombines TRBV5-8 with TRBJ2-3, with 10 bases fitting TRBD1. The germline CDR1 and CDR2 sequences are SGHTS and YDEGEE. V was pared by 7 bases and J by 3 bases, with 8 bases of the junction left unmatched. The CDR3 is made up of 15 amino acids. Here the CDR3 DNA reads TGTGCCAGCGCTCTCCCGGGACAGGGGACAGATACGCAGTATTTT. This translates into CASALPGQGTDTQYF.

V gene TRBV5-4 combines with J gene TRBJ2-3, with a tentative D call TRBD2 (5 bases). In germline, CDR1 is SGHNT, CDR2 YYREEE (reference sequence). The V end lost 5 bases, the J end lost 0 bases, and 13 bases lay between the germline ends. The CDR3 length is 15 residues. The CDR3 region is CASSLGTRSTDTQYF. For the CDR3, the DNA is TGTGCCAGCAGTCTTGGCACTAGAAGCACAGATACGCAGTATTTT. Variable domain in full (rest from reference TRBV5-4 and TRBJ2-3): ETGVTQSPTHLIKTRGQQVTLRCSSQSGHNTVSWYQQALGQGPQFIFQYYREEENGRGNFPPRFSGLQFPNYSSELNVNALELDDSALYLCASSLGTRSTDTQYFGPGTRLTVL.

The genes are TRBV30 and TRBJ1-4; possible D gene TRBD1, 6 bases. Germline V lookup: CDR1 GTSNPN, CDR2 SVGIG (reference sequence). The CDR3 has 13 amino acids. V gave up 2 bases and J gave up 11 bases, with 15 bases separating them. The CDR3 sequence: CAWSTGTNLKLFF. CDR3 sequence (DNA): TGTGCCTGGAGTACAGGGACTAATTTGAAACTGTTTTTT.

This clone has just a few counts. V gene TRBV4-1 combines with J gene TRBJ1-2; possible D gene TRBD1, 5 bases. This CDR3 is 15 amino acids long. Germline assignment: CDR1 MGHRA and CDR2 YSYEKL. V was trimmed by 1 base and J by 8 bases, leaving 17 bases between them. The CDR3 protein is CASSQGIRGERGYTF. DNA for the CDR3: TGCGCCAGCAGCCAAGGAATCCGGGGGGAGAGAGGCTACACCTTC.

This clone was counted once. The chain is built from TRBV9 and TRBJ1-1; D perhaps matches TRBD1 (5 bases). The CDR3 contains 15 residues. Trimming took 4 bases from V and 0 from J, leaving 13 bases between them. Germline CDR1 SGDLS, CDR2 YYNGEE. CDR3 in amino acids: CASSPMGLLNTEAFF. CDR3 DNA sequence: TGTGCCAGCAGCCCCATGGGGCTCCTGAACACTGAAGCTTTCTTT.

CDR3 protein: CASRGQGASTDTQYF. Written as DNA, the CDR3 is TGCGCCAGCCGAGGACAGGGGGCTAGCACAGATACGCAGTATTTT. This rearrangement joins TRBV5-1 to TRBJ2-3, with 11 nucleotides matching TRBD1. Trimming at V came to 7 bases and at J to 0 bases, leaving 4 bases not matched to a gene. CDR3 length equals 15 residues. Germline CDR1 SGHRS, CDR2 YFSETQ.